Below are 19 T cell receptor beta chains sequenced from a single sample in a study of cytomegalovirus exposure and HLA in healthy donors listed by TCRdb under 2017. The library came from the immunoSEQ multiplex PCR assay. The multiplex PCR relied on a mix of 60 forward primers for TCR Vbeta segments and 13 reverse primers for TCR Jbeta segments. TCRdb's version of the immuneACCESS table is confined to in-frame rearrangements and falls short of the full clone set. An unresolved V gene accounts for under half of the shortfall where checked; the remainder is of unknown origin. This sample comprises around 100,000 clones, 65% to 85% of them detected only once. Jointly, the top ten make up less than 5.5% of the sample. Material: PBMCs. These receptors all come from a woman aged 25 to 39 in good health and CMV-seropositive.

This clone has a handful of counts. The DNA of the CDR3 is TGTGCCTGGAGTCCAACGGGGATAGGGGGCAAGTATGGCTACACCTTC. Protein sequence: CAWSPTGIGGKYGYTF. The chain employs TRBV30 and TRBJ1-2, with TRBD1 matching 7 bases. Germline CDR1 reads GTSNPN; CDR2 reads SVGIG (reference sequence). The CDR3 covers 16 residues. V lost 2 bases to trimming and J lost 5 bases; unmatched junction nucleotides: 14.

A single count supports this clone. This chain links TRBV30 with TRBJ1-5; D remains unclear. CDR3 length: 13 amino acids. The germline V gene encodes CDR1 GTSNPN and CDR2 SVGIG (reference sequence). Trimming took off 7 bases at V and 0 bases at J, with 10 bases between the two ends. The CDR3 DNA reads as TGTGCCTTCGCGAAATATAGCAATCAGCCCCAGCATTTT. This gives the protein CAFAKYSNQPQHF.

This clone was seen a handful of times. The chain is built from TRBV5-6 and TRBJ2-1; D ambiguous. This CDR3 is 13 amino acids long. Germline values: CDR1 SGHDT, CDR2 YYEEEE. Between the trimmed V and J ends, which lost 0 bases and 9 bases, there was a span of 10 bases. CDR3 in amino acids: CASSLGWAREQFF. DNA for the CDR3: TGTGCCAGCAGCTTGGGCTGGGCTCGTGAGCAGTTCTTC.

This CDR3 is CASSTASGTPQETQYF. CDR3 DNA sequence: TGTGCCAGTAGTACTGCCTCCGGGACACCGCAAGAGACCCAGTACTTC. V usage is TRBV19 and J usage is TRBJ2-5; D may be TRBD1 (6 bases). The CDR3 extends over 16 amino acids. Germline CDR1 LNHDA, CDR2 SQIVND (reference sequence). Between the trimmed V and J ends, which lost 4 bases and 2 bases, there was a span of 17 bases.

CDR3 in DNA: TGTGCCAGCAGCGTACTGGCGGGAGGCATAGATACGCAGTATTTT. Translating gives CASSVLAGGIDTQYF. The gene calls are TRBV9 and TRBJ2-3; 8 nucleotides match TRBD2. Per the germline V gene, CDR1 is SGDLS and CDR2 is YYNGEE. This CDR3 contains 15 residues. Trimming took 1 base from V and 5 from J; bases not matched to a gene: 6.

This clone has only one observation. The chain couples TRBV27 to TRBJ2-5; 7 bases fit TRBD2. This CDR3 comprises 14 residues. The V gene's germline CDR1 is MNHEY and CDR2 SMNVEV (reference sequence). Trimming at V came to 7 bases and at J to 5 bases, leaving 10 bases not matched to a gene. The CDR3 is CASTSFRGGETQYF. The DNA of the CDR3 is TGTGCCAGCACTTCATTCCGGGGAGGGGAGACCCAGTACTTC.

The genes are TRBV10-3 and TRBJ2-7, with TRBD2 identical over 11 bases. The CDR3 is 15 residues long. In germline, CDR1 is ENHRY, CDR2 SYGVKD. The V and J ends lost 6 bases and 2 bases, in that order; junction bases with no gene match: 6. CDR3 sequence (DNA): TGTGCCATCAGCTCGGGACTAGCGGAAGCCTACGAGCAGTACTTC. Encoded protein: CAISSGLAEAYEQYF.

The chain combines TRBV5-8 with TRBJ2-7, with 11 bases fitting TRBD2. The V and J ends lost 4 bases and 3 bases, in that order; junction bases with no gene match: 3. The CDR3 runs to 14 residues. Germline lookup yields CDR1 SGHTS and CDR2 YDEGEE. CDR3 residues: CASSVLAGVYEQYF. For the CDR3, the DNA is TGTGCCAGCAGCGTACTAGCGGGGGTCTACGAGCAGTACTTC.

The chain carries TRBV5-1 and TRBJ1-3; possibly TRBD1 for D (5 bases). Germline assignment: CDR1 SGHRS and CDR2 YFSETQ. This CDR3 is built from 14 residues. V dropped 0 bases and J dropped 4 bases, with 8 bases sitting between them. The CDR3 loop is CASSLEGLGNTIYF. The CDR3 DNA follows: TGCGCCAGCAGCTTGGAGGGGCTAGGAAACACCATATATTTT. Supplemented by reference TRBV5-1 and TRBJ1-3, the full variable domain reads KAGVTQTPRYLIKTRGQQVTLSCSPISGHRSVSWYQQTPGQGLQFLFEYFSETQRNKGNFPGRFSGRQFSNSRSEMNVSTLELGDSALYLCASSLEGLGNTIYFGEGSWLTVV.

This chain joins TRBV9 and TRBJ2-5; TRBD2 matches 11 bases. This CDR3 is built from 16 residues. The V segment lost 1 base and the J segment 4 bases; nucleotides outside the gene matches: 6. The germline gives CDR1 SGDLS, CDR2 YYNGEE. The CDR3 here is CASSVTSGRVGETQYF. The CDR3 DNA reads as TGTGCCAGCAGCGTAACTAGCGGGAGAGTGGGAGAGACCCAGTACTTC.

This clone turned up a few times. CDR3 amino acids: CSVGDRGLTNEKLFF. The CDR3 region has the DNA TGCAGCGTTGGGGACAGGGGGTTGACTAATGAAAAACTGTTTTTT. V usage is TRBV29-1 and J usage is TRBJ1-4, with 11 nucleotides matching TRBD1. Germline loops: CDR1 SQVTM, CDR2 ANQGSEA. J lost 2 bases, V lost 4 bases, and 3 bases had no gene match. The CDR3 length is 15 residues.

The V gene is TRBV2, the J gene TRBJ2-1, with 8 bases aligning to TRBD2. The J segment lost 7 bases and the V segment lost 5 bases, leaving 7 bases of the junction unmatched. CDR1 is SNHLY and CDR2 is FYNNEI in the germline V gene. The CDR3 has 14 residues. As DNA, the CDR3 is TGTGCCAGCAGTAATAGCGGGAACAGAAATGAGCAGTTCTTC. It is translated as CASSNSGNRNEQFF.

V and J are TRBV28 and TRBJ2-1, with 10 bases aligning to TRBD2. Trimming cost V 5 bases and J 0 bases; bases outside gene matches: 16. CDR1 is MDHEN, CDR2 SYDVKM, per germline. The CDR3 loop spans 20 amino acids. The CDR3 bases are TGTGCCAGCAGTAAATCCTGGGATAGCGGGGGGTTTAGCTCCTACAATGAGCAGTTCTTC. Translating gives CASSKSWDSGGFSSYNEQFF.

V gene TRBV5-1 combines with J gene TRBJ2-3; tentatively, D is TRBD2 (5 bases). Per germline, CDR1 SGHRS and CDR2 YFSETQ. With 4 bases removed from V and 4 bases from J, the gap between germline ends came to 7 bases. This CDR3 has 12 residues. CDR3 amino acids: CASSQEADTQYF. CDR3 DNA sequence: TGCGCCAGCAGCCAGGAGGCAGATACGCAGTATTTT.

The chain employs TRBV29-1 and TRBJ2-7; 8 nucleotides match TRBD1. V shed 0 bases, J shed 7 bases, and the junction held 14 bases outside the gene matches. CDR1 and CDR2 from the germline V gene are SQVTM and ANQGSEA. The CDR3 covers 16 residues. CDR3 sequence (DNA): TGCAGCGTTGAAGACCCCGGACAGGGAATGTCAAGTGAGCAGTACTTC. This codes for CSVEDPGQGMSSEQYF.

This sequence joins TRBV2 and TRBJ2-7, with a tentative D call TRBD1 (6 bases). Germline CDR1 SNHLY, CDR2 FYNNEI. The germline V and J ends were trimmed by 2 bases and 4 bases, with 6 bases remaining between them. CDR3 length equals 12 residues. This CDR3 is CASSEQGYEQYF. In DNA form, the CDR3 reads TGTGCCAGCAGTGAACAGGGGTACGAGCAGTACTTC.

This chain joins TRBV27 and TRBJ1-4; 9 positions agree with TRBD1. CDR3 length equals 15 residues. Germline V gene lookup returns CDR1 MNHEY and CDR2 SMNVEV (reference sequence). With 3 bases clipped from V and 6 bases from J, the junction kept 5 bases outside the gene matches. The CDR3 protein is CASSFYRGRDEKLFF. CDR3 sequence (DNA): TGTGCCAGCAGTTTCTACAGGGGGCGGGATGAAAAACTGTTTTTT.

The chain uses TRBV2 and TRBJ2-7; weak D call: TRBD1 (5 bases). Trimming left V 5 bases short and J 1 base short, with 15 bases between. CDR1 is SNHLY and CDR2 is FYNNEI in the germline V gene. The CDR3 length is 15 residues. The CDR3 region is CASSTQVNLSYEQYF. The CDR3 nucleotides read TGTGCCAGCAGTACACAGGTTAACCTTTCCTACGAGCAGTACTTC.

The V call is TRBV18, the J call TRBJ1-1, with a weak D call TRBD1 (5 bases). CDR1 and CDR2 from the germline V gene are KGHSH and LQKENI. The CDR3 contains 14 residues. The V gene lost 5 bases and the J gene lost 0 bases, with 10 bases spanning the gap. CDR3 region: CASSYGGMNTEAFF. The CDR3 DNA reads as TGTGCCAGCTCATACGGGGGAATGAACACTGAAGCTTTCTTT.